The text below deals with one TCR beta chain. The data were obtained in a study of cytomegalovirus exposure and HLA in healthy donors. 13 Jbeta primers and 60 Vbeta primers were used for the PCR. Assay: immunoSEQ multiplex PCR; the TCRdb copy retains only in-frame clones and omits some. The repertoire has around 200,000 clones, approximately 86% of them found once; the top ten carry around 0.31%. Germline assignment: CDR1 MNHNS and CDR2 SASEGT. The CDR3 is 17 amino acids. V was trimmed by 4 bases and J by 5 bases, leaving 20 bases between them. The rearrangement joins TRBV6-1 to TRBJ2-2; D may be TRBD2 (7 bases). This sequence originates from a woman under 40 in good health and CMV-seronegative. Sequencing used PBMCs. In nucleotides, the CDR3 is TGTGCCAGCAGTGCCATTAGGGGGGGACTTACAACCGGGGAGCTGTTTTTT. Residues: CASSAIRGGLTTGELFF.